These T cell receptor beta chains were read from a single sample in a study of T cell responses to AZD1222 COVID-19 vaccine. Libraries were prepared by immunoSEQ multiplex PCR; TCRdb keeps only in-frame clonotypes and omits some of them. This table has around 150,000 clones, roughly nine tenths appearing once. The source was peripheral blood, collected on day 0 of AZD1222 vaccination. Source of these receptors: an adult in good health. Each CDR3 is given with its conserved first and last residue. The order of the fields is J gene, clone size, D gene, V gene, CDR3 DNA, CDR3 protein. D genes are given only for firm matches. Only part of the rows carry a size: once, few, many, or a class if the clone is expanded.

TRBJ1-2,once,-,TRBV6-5,TGTGCCAGCAGTTACTCCGAGGGGCGTGGAGGCTACACCTTC,CASSYSEGRGGYTF
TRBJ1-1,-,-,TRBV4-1,TGCGCCAGCGGCGAACTACGGACATCCATTCCCGTCCCCCCTGAAGCTTTCTTT,CASGELRTSIPVPPEAFF
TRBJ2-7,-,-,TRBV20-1,TGCAGTGCTAGAGATCTATACGAGCAGTACTTC,CSARDLYEQYF
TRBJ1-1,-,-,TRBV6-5,TGTGCCAGCAGTCCGACGGTCTTGGGCACTGAAGCTTTCTTT,CASSPTVLGTEAFF
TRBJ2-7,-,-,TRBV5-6,TGTGCCAGCAGCTTGTACGGACTCTACGAGCAGTACTTC,CASSLYGLYEQYF
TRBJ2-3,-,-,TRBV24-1,TGTGCCACCGACGGGGGCAGGGGGTGGACAGATACGCAGTATTTT,CATDGGRGWTDTQYF
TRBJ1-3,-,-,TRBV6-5,TGTGCCAGCAGCCCGACAGTTTCTGGAAACACCATATATTTT,CASSPTVSGNTIYF
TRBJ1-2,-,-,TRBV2,TGTGCCAGCAGTGAAGGCAGGGGAATTAGCGGCTACACCTTC,CASSEGRGISGYTF
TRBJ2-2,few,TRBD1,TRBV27,TGTGCCAGCAGTTTAGATTTTCGGTCAGGGGGCAGCGGCGGGGAGCTGTTTTTT,CASSLDFRSGGSGGELFF
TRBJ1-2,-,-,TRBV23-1,TGCGCCAGCAGTCAATCGGGGGGGCTCTGCTATGGCTACACCTTC,CASSQSGGLCYGYTF
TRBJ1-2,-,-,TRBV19,TGTGCCAGTAGACAGGGACTTAGCTATGGCTACACCTTC,CASRQGLSYGYTF
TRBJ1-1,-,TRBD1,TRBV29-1,TGCAGCGTTGAAGTCAGGGGGACTGAAGCTTTCTTT,CSVEVRGTEAFF
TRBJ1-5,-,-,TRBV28,TGTGCCAGCGGACAGTATAGCAATCAGCCCCAGCATTTT,CASGQYSNQPQHF
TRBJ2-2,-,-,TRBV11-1,TGTGCCAGCAGCTTTCCATATACGAACACCGGGGAGCTGTTTTTT,CASSFPYTNTGELFF
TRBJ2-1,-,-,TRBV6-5,TGTGCCAGCAGTTACTCGGCGGCCGGTCTCCTCTTC,CASSYSAAGLLF
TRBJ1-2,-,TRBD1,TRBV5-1,TGCGCCAGCAGCTTGGCCGGACCGGACAGGGTATCTGGCTACACCTTC,CASSLAGPDRVSGYTF
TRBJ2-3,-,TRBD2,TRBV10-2,TGCGCCAGCAGTACACTAGCGGTGAGGGCGGATACGCAGTATTTT,CASSTLAVRADTQYF
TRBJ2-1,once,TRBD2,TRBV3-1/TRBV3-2,TGTGCCAGCAGCCCCGGAAAGATGGCGGGGGGGAATGAGCAGTTCTTC,CASSPGKMAGGNEQFF
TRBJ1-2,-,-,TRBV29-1,TGCAGCGTCTGGACAGCGGGCTATGGCTACACCTTC,CSVWTAGYGYTF
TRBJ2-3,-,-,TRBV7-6,TGTGCCAGCAGCCCCACAGCAGATACGCAGTATTTT,CASSPTADTQYF
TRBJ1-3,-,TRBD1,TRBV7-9,TGTGCCAGCAGCTTTTCAGGGGGCTATGGAAACACCATATATTTT,CASSFSGGYGNTIYF
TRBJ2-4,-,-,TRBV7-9,TGTGCCAGCAGCTTCCGAACGGGACCCAAAAACATTCAGTACTTC,CASSFRTGPKNIQYF
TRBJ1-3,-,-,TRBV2,TGTGCCAGCTCCAAGACGATAAACACCATATATTTT,CASSKTINTIYF
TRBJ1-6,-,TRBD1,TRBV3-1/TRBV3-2,TGTGCCAGCAGCCAGAGGACAGGATATAATTCACCCCTCCACTTT,CASSQRTGYNSPLHF
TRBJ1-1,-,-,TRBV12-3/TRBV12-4,TGTGCCAGCAATATGGGGTCAGTCAAAGCTTTCTTT,CASNMGSVKAFF
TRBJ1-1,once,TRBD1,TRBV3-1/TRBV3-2,TGTGCCAGCAGTCTGGGACAGGGGGCCGGTGAAGCTTTCTTT,CASSLGQGAGEAFF
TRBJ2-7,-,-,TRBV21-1,TGTGCCAGCAGCTTCGGGACTGATCCCTACGAGCAGTACTTC,CASSFGTDPYEQYF
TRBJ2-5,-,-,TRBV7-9,TGTGCCAGCAGCTTTCGGCGGGGAAACCAAGAGACCCAGTACTTC,CASSFRRGNQETQYF
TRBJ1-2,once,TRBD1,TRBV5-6,TGTGCCAGCAGCTTGGCCGGGACAGTCTATGGCTACACCTTC,CASSLAGTVYGYTF
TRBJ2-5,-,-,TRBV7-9,TGTGCCAGCAGCTTAGAAGGTCTAACGGGCGAGACCCAGTACTTC,CASSLEGLTGETQYF
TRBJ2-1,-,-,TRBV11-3,TGTGCCAGCAGCTTAGGCGGGCTAGAGCAGTTCTTC,CASSLGGLEQFF
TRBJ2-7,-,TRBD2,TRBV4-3,TGCGCCAGCAGCCAAGATTTGCGGGGGAACTACGAGCAGTACTTC,CASSQDLRGNYEQYF
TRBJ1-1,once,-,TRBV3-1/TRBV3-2,TGTGCCAGCAGCCAGACAGATGAAGCTTTCTTT,CASSQTDEAFF
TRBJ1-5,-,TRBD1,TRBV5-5,TGTGCCAGCAGCTTACCCGACAGGGGGCAACCCCAGCATTTT,CASSLPDRGQPQHF
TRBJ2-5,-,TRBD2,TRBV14,TGTGCCAGCAGCCAACGACTAGCGGGCCTCCAAGAGACCCAGTACTTC,CASSQRLAGLQETQYF
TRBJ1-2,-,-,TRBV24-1,TGTGCCACCTCAGGGGAAGATGGCTACACCTTC,CATSGEDGYTF
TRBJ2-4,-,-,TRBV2,TGTGCCAGCAGTGTCTATAGTCTGCTAGCCAAAAACATTCAGTACTTC,CASSVYSLLAKNIQYF
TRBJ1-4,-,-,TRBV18,TGTGCCAGCTCGCGTAGCGCGTTCCCTAATGAAAAACTGTTTTTT,CASSRSAFPNEKLFF
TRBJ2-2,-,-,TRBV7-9,TGTGCCAGCACTCTGGGGGGTACCGGGGAGCTGTTTTTT,CASTLGGTGELFF
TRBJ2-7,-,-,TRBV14,TGTGCCAGCAGCCTAAGGAGGGGGTGGTACGAGCAGTACTTC,CASSLRRGWYEQYF
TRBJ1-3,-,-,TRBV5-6,TGTGCCAGCAGCTTGGTGGGCCACAACTCTGGAAACACCATATATTTT,CASSLVGHNSGNTIYF
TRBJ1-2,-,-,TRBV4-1,TGCGCCAGCAGCCAAGACCCCACCATCTATGGCTACACCTTC,CASSQDPTIYGYTF
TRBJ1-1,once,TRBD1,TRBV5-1,TGCGCCAGCAGCAGGTACAGGGGTGGTTTGACTGAAGCTTTCTTT,CASSRYRGGLTEAFF
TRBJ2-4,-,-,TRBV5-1,TGCGCCAGCAGCTTGGCCAAGGAAGGACTGGGGTCCCTTGGAAACATTCAGTACTTC,CASSLAKEGLGSLGNIQYF
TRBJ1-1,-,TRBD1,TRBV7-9,TGTGCCAGCAGCTTGACAGGGGCTATGAACACTGAAGCTTTCTTT,CASSLTGAMNTEAFF
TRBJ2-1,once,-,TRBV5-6,TGTGCCAGCAGCGTTACGGGAAGGGGTGAGCAGTTCTTC,CASSVTGRGEQFF
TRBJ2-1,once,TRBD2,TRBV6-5,TGTGCCAGCTCTTTTGCTAGCGGGGCCTACAATGAGCAGTTCTTC,CASSFASGAYNEQFF
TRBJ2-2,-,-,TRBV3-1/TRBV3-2,TGTGCCAGCAGCTCTCGGTTTCTGACCGGGGAGCTGTTTTTT,CASSSRFLTGELFF
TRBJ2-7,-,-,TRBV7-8,TGTGCCAGCAGCTTAGGACTAGGGTACGAGCAGTACTTC,CASSLGLGYEQYF
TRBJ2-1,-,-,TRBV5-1,TGCGCCAGCGGACCTCTTAGCGGCCGATCCTACAATGAGCAGTTCTTC,CASGPLSGRSYNEQFF
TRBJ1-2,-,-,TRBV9,TGTGCCAGCAGCCCGCGGAACCGGGAAGAAAGTGGCACCTTC,CASSPRNREESGTF
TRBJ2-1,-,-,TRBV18,TGTGCCAGCTCACCCATCCCTCCAGGGGGGTTAGGTGAGCAGTTCTTC,CASSPIPPGGLGEQFF
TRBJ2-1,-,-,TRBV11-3,TGTGCCAGCAGCCCTGGGACCGCTAATGAGCAGTTCTTC,CASSPGTANEQFF
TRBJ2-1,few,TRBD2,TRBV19,TGTGCCAGTAGTATATTCCTAGCGGGGGGGGCATACAATGAGCAGTTCTTC,CASSIFLAGGAYNEQFF
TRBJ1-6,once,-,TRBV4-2,TGTGCCAGCAGCCAAGTTTCGGGGAGGGGTAATTCACCCCTCCACTTT,CASSQVSGRGNSPLHF
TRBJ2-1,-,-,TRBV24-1,TGTGCCACCAGTCCGGAAGACAGCTACAATGAGCAGTTCTTC,CATSPEDSYNEQFF